Shown below are 14 T cell receptor beta chains from a single sample sequenced in a study of neurological immune-mediated disorders. A single record per CDR3 protein comes from TCRdb applying MiXCR to the 5' RACE reads. Among about 48,000 distinct CDR3 sequences listed, about 5% were seen once. Sequencing was done on a sample of CD4+ T cells from blood. These receptors originate from a young woman with multiple sclerosis.

In its sample, this clonotype was seen many times. J is TRBJ1-4 and V is TRBV20-1; unclear D gene. The CDR3 extends over 12 amino acids. Trimming pared 3 bases from V and 7 bases from J, leaving 9 bases between. Germline-derived CDR1 and CDR2 are DFQATT and SNEGSKA (reference sequence). The CDR3 bases are TGCAGTGCTAGTAGCCGGAGTGAAAAACTGTTTTTT. It codes for CSASSRSEKLFF.

This clonotype was seen many times. The V call is TRBV5-1, the J call TRBJ2-1; a possible D gene is TRBD2 (6 bases). Germline V gives CDR1 SGHRS, CDR2 YFSETQ. V lost 4 bases, J lost 7 bases, and 15 bases lay in between. CDR3 size: 14 residues. CDR3 nucleotides: TGCGCCAGCAGCCACGGGACTTCCCAAAATGAGCAGTTCTTC. Protein product: CASSHGTSQNEQFF.

This clonotype was seen repeatedly, ten times or more. The rearrangement uses TRBV4-3 and TRBJ1-2; D remains ambiguous. Germline-derived CDR1 and CDR2 are LGHNA and YSLEER. The CDR3 has 14 amino acids. V lost 0 bases to trimming and J lost 0 bases, with 5 bases between them. CDR3 sequence reads: CASSQENTNYGYTF. CDR3 coding DNA: TGCGCCAGCAGCCAAGAAAATACTAACTATGGCTACACCTTC.

This clonotype was counted ten times or more. CDR3 nucleotides: TGTGCCAGTCAGGGGGCATGGGTAGGCAATGAGCAGTTCTTC. Translation gives CASQGAWVGNEQFF. The J gene is TRBJ2-1, the V gene TRBV14, with 8 bases matching TRBD1. Trimming cost V 9 bases and J 6 bases; bases outside gene matches: 10. The CDR3 length is 14 residues. Germline V CDR1 and CDR2: SGHDN, FVKESK.

This clonotype was detected many times. The chain recombines TRBV7-3 with TRBJ2-3, with 7 bases that match TRBD2. Germline lookup yields CDR1 SGHTA and CDR2 FQGTGA. The CDR3 loop spans 16 amino acids. The V gene end was trimmed by 5 bases and the J gene end by 0 bases; junction bases not matched to a gene: 8. The CDR3 loop is CASSPAQAGSTDTQYF. The DNA for the CDR3 is TGTGCCAGCAGCCCGGCTCAAGCGGGGAGCACAGATACGCAGTATTTT. The full variable domain, with the rest looked up from reference TRBV7-3 and TRBJ2-3, is GAGVSQTPSNKVTEKGKYVELRCDPISGHTALYWYRQSLGQGPEFLIYFQGTGAADDSGLPNDRFFAVRPEGSVSTLKIQRTERGDSAVYLCASSPAQAGSTDTQYFGPGTRLTVL.

This clonotype was seen many times. The V and J genes are TRBV6-2 or TRBV6-3 and TRBJ2-1; TRBD2 agrees at 12 bases. The V segment lost 5 bases and the J segment 1 base; nucleotides outside the gene matches: 6. CDR3 size: 17 residues. Germline V gene data show CDR1 as MNHEY and CDR2 as SVGEGT. The CDR3 DNA is TGTGCCAGCAGTACGTGGACTAGCGGGACTTCCTACAATGAGCAGTTCTTC. Amino acid sequence: CASSTWTSGTSYNEQFF.

The table lists this clonotype with a few counts. The chain combines TRBV7-9 with TRBJ1-1, with 7 bases aligning to TRBD1. The germline V gene has CDR1 SEHNR and CDR2 FQNEAQ (reference sequence). The length of the CDR3 is 14 residues. V trimming: 3 bases; J trimming: 12 bases; junction bases outside the gene matches: 13. The chain's CDR3 is CASSFEGAMSRPFF. The CDR3 DNA follows: TGTGCCAGCAGCTTCGAGGGGGCGATGAGTAGGCCTTTCTTT. Drawing the rest from reference TRBV7-9 and TRBJ1-1, the complete variable domain is DTGVSQNPRHKITKRGQNVTFRCDPISEHNRLYWYRQTLGQGPEFLTYFQNEAQLEKSRLLSDRFSAERPKGSFSTLEIQRTEQGDSAMYLCASSFEGAMSRPFFGQGTRLTVV.

There are many counts of this clonotype. The rearrangement uses TRBV5-1 and TRBJ2-1; no definite D call. Germline V lookup: CDR1 SGHRS, CDR2 YFSETQ. The CDR3 consists of 15 residues. Trimming removed 0 bases at V and 0 bases at J, with 7 bases between. The CDR3 loop reads CASSLAGNSYNEQFF. CDR3 coding DNA: TGCGCCAGCAGCTTGGCCGGTAACTCCTACAATGAGCAGTTCTTC. Supplemented by reference TRBV5-1 and TRBJ2-1, the full variable domain reads KAGVTQTPRYLIKTRGQQVTLSCSPISGHRSVSWYQQTPGQGLQFLFEYFSETQRNKGNFPGRFSGRQFSNSRSEMNVSTLELGDSALYLCASSLAGNSYNEQFFGPGTRLTVL.

This clonotype showed up many times. The genes are TRBV15 and TRBJ1-2, with TRBD1 identical over 9 bases. Germline V lookup: CDR1 LNHNV, CDR2 YYDKDF (reference sequence). The CDR3 has 13 amino acids. V lost 3 bases and J lost 6; bases outside the gene matches: 2. The CDR3 DNA reads TGTGCCACCAGCAGCGGGACAGGGAATGGCTACACCTTC. Translating it yields CATSSGTGNGYTF. Full variable domain (remainder filled in from reference TRBV15 and TRBJ1-2): DAMVIQNPRYQVTQFGKPVTLSCSQTLNHNVMYWYQQKSSQAPKLLFHYYDKDFNNEADTPDNFQSRRPNTSFCFLDIRSPGLGDTAMYLCATSSGTGNGYTFGSGTRLTVV.

This clonotype was seen ten or more times. The chain couples TRBV28 to TRBJ1-1; no clear D gene. V gave up 7 bases and J gave up 9 bases, with 15 bases separating them. This CDR3 region has 12 residues. Germline assignment: CDR1 MDHEN and CDR2 SYDVKM. For the CDR3, the DNA is TGTGCCAGCACCCAGGCCGGAGGGAAAGCTTTCTTT. Translating gives CASTQAGGKAFF.

The chain has TRBV20-1 and TRBJ2-5; 9 bases line up with TRBD2. J gave up 4 bases and V 0 bases, and 3 bases lay outside the gene matches. The CDR3 is 14 amino acids. Germline CDR1 is DFQATT and CDR2 is SNEGSKA (reference sequence). The CDR3 coding sequence is TGCAGTGCTAGAGAGCGGGAGGGCCCAGAGACCCAGTACTTC. This sequence encodes CSAREREGPETQYF.

In its sample, this clonotype was seen many times. The chain joins TRBV10-3 to TRBJ1-2; D is unresolved. CDR3 size: 15 residues. Trimming took 3 bases from V and 1 from J, leaving 12 bases between them. Germline V gives CDR1 ENHRY, CDR2 SYGVKD. CDR3 in DNA: TGTGCCATCAGTGACCCCATTCAGGTTAACTATGGCTACACCTTC. It translates to CAISDPIQVNYGYTF.

This clonotype was counted at least ten times. The chain has TRBV6-1 and TRBJ2-6; D might be TRBD2 (5 bases). V dropped 9 bases and J dropped 0 bases, with 12 bases sitting between them. This CDR3 region has 15 residues. Germline V lookup: CDR1 MNHNS, CDR2 SASEGT. CDR3 in DNA: TGTGCCAGAAACAGTGGAGGCTCTGGGGCCAACGTCCTGACTTTC. Residues: CARNSGGSGANVLTF.

This clonotype has ten or more counts. CDR3 coding DNA: TGTGCCAGCAGCGACGGGACTAACGAGCAGTACGTC. Translated, it gives CASSDGTNEQYV. J is TRBJ2-7 and V is TRBV6-5; 7 bases match TRBD2. Germline-derived CDR1 and CDR2 are MNHEY and SVGAGI. The J segment lost 5 bases and the V segment lost 6 bases, leaving 4 bases of the junction unmatched. The CDR3 sequence is 12 residues long.